This T cell receptor (beta chain) was obtained from a study of T cell responses to AZD1222 COVID-19 vaccine. Study conclusions and caveats: Baseline seropositives among AZD1222 recipients totaled only 5 to 7. There were vaccine-associated CD4 TCRs across spike, dominant at 160-218 and 743-854.

Some clones are missing from TCRdb's copy, which holds only in-frame ones; the method was immunoSEQ multiplex PCR. The top ten clones hold approximately 1.4% of a sample with around 190,000 clones, 85% to 95% of them seen once. Germline lookup yields CDR1 LGHNA and CDR2 YSLEER. Trimming cost V 4 bases and J 0 bases, with 13 bases left between them. The CDR3 is made up of 16 amino acids. Concerning this clone: Its antigen is not known.

The chain employs TRBV4-3 and TRBJ1-3, with D tentatively TRBD1 (6 bases). Sample: peripheral blood, taken on day 0 of AZD1222 vaccination. The clonotype comes from an adult in good health. CDR3 nucleotides: TGCGCCAGCAGCCTCGGACAGACCAGCTCTGGAAACACCATATATTTT. Its protein is CASSLGQTSSGNTIYF.